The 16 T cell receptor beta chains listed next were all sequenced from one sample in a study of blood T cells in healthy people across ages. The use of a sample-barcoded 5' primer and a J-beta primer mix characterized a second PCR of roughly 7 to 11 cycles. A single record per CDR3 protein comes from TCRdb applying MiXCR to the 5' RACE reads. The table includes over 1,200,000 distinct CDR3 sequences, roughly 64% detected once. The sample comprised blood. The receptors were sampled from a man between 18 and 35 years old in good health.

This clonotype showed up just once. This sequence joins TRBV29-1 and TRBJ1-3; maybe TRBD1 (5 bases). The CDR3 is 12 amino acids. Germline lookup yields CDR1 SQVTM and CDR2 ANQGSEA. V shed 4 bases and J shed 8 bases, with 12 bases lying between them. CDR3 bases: TGCAGCGTTGCAGGGAATCAGGACACCATATATTTT. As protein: CSVAGNQDTIYF.

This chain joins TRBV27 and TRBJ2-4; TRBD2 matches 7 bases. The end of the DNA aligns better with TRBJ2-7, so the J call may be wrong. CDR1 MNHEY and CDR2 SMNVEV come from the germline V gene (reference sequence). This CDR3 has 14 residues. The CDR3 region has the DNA TGTGCCAGCAGTTTAACTAGCGAGGCCTACGAGCAGTACTTC. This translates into CASSLTSEAYEQYF.

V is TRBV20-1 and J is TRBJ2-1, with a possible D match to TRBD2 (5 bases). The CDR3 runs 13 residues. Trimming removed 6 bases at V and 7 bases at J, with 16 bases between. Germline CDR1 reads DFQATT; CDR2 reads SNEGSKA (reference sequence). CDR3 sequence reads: CSAARGRGNEQFF. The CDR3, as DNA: TGCAGTGCCGCGAGAGGGCGTGGGAATGAGCAGTTCTTC.

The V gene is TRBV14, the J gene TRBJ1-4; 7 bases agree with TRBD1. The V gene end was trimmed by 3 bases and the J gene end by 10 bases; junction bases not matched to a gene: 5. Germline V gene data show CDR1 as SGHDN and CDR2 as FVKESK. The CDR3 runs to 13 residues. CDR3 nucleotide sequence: TGTGCCAGCAGCCAGGACAGGAGCGGAAAACTGTTTTTT. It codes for CASSQDRSGKLFF.

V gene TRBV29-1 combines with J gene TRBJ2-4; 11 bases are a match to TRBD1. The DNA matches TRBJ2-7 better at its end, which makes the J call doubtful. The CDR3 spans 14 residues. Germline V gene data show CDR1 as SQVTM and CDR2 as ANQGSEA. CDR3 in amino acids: CSAIPGQGVYEQYF. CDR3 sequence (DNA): TGCAGCGCTATACCGGGACAGGGGGTCTACGAGCAGTACTTC.

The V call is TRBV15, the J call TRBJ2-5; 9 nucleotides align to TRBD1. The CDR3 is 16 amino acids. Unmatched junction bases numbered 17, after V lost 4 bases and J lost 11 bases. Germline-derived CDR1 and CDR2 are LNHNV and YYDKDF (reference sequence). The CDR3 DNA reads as TGTGCCACCAGCACAACCTCCGGGACAGGGCTTCTGGAGCAGTACTTC. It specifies CATSTTSGTGLLEQYF.

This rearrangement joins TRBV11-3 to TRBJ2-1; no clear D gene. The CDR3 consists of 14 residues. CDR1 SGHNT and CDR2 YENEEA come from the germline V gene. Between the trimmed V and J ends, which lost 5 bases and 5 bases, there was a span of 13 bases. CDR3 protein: CASSDSIQNNEQFF. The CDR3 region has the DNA TGTGCCAGCAGCGATAGTATACAGAACAATGAGCAGTTCTTC.

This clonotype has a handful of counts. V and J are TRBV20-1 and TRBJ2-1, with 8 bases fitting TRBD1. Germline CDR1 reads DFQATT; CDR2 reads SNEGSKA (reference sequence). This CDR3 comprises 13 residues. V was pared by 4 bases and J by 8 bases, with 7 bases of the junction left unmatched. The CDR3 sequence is CSANRGVSDEQFF. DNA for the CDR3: TGCAGTGCTAACAGGGGGGTGAGCGATGAGCAGTTCTTC.

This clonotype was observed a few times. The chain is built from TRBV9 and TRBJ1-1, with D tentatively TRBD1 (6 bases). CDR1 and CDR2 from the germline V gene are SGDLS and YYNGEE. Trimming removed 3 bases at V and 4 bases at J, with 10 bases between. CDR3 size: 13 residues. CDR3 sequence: CASSGRGATEAFF. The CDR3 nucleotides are TGTGCCAGCAGCGGGCGGGGGGCCACTGAAGCTTTCTTT.

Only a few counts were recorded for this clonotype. The CDR3: CASSFALVEQFF. CDR3 coding DNA: TGTGCCAGCAGTTTCGCGTTAGTTGAGCAGTTCTTC. The V call is TRBV28, the J call TRBJ2-1, with unresolved D. V was trimmed by 3 bases and J by 9 bases, leaving 9 bases between them. CDR3 length equals 12 residues. Looked up from germline, CDR1 is MDHEN and CDR2 is SYDVKM.

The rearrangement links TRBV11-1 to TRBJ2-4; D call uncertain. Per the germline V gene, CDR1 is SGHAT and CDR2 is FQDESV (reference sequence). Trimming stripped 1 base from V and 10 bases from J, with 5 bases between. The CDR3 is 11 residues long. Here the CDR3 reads CASSLEAIQYF. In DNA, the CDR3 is TGTGCCAGCAGCTTAGAGGCTATTCAGTACTTC.

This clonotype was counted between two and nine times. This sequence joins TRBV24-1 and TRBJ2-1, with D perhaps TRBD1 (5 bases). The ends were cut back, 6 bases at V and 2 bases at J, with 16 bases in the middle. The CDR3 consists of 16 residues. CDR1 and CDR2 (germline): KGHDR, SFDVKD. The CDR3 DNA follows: TGTGCCACCAGTTACAAACCTGAGGACACCTACAATGAGCAGTTCTTC. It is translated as CATSYKPEDTYNEQFF.

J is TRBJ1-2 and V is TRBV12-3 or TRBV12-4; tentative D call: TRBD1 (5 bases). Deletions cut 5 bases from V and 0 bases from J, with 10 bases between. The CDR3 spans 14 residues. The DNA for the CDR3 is TGTGCCAGCAGTGTTCACAGGCCTAACTATGGCTACACCTTC. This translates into CASSVHRPNYGYTF.

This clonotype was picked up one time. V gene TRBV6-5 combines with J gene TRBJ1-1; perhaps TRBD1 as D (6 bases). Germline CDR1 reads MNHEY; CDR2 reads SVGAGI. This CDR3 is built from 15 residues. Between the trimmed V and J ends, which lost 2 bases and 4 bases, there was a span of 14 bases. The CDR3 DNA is TGTGCCAGCAGTTACGAGGTCGGAGGGGGCACTGAAGCTTTCTTT. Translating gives CASSYEVGGGTEAFF.

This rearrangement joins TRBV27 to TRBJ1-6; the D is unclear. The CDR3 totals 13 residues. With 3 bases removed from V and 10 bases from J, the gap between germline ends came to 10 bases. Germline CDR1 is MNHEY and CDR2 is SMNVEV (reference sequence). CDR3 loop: CASSLQWSSPLHF. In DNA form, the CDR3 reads TGTGCCAGCAGTTTGCAGTGGTCCTCACCCCTCCACTTT.

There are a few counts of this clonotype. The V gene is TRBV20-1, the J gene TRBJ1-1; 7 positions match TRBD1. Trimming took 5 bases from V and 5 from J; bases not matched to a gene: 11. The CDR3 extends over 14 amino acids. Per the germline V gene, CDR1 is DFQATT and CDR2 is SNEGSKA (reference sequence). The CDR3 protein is CSAQGGLQGTEAFF. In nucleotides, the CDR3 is TGCAGTGCTCAGGGGGGATTGCAGGGTACTGAAGCTTTCTTT.